The source of this TCR beta chain is a study of blood T cell repertoires in COVID-19. Study summary: COVID-19 samples from acute and convalescent phases originated in the United States, Italy and Spain. The cDNA or gDNA used as material had been derived from T cells, B-cell-depleted T cells, or PBMCs.

CDR1 is MGHDK and CDR2 is SYGVNS in the germline V gene. Deletions cut 6 bases from V and 2 bases from J, with 7 bases between. CDR3 length: 13 residues. Authors' processing steps: From reference gene primer amplification, estimates of nucleated cell counts were derived. Measured with immunoSEQ multiplex PCR; TCRdb has only the in-frame clones, and not every one. V, J and clone size were drawn from that table, and D and trimming were deduced from the DNA. Among some 150,000 clones listed, less than 90% were seen once. Sequencing was performed on peripheral blood. The sequence was obtained from a human donor in a cohort sampled during active COVID-19. The rearrangement joins TRBV25-1 to TRBJ1-4; the D gene is possibly TRBD1 (5 bases). The CDR3 coding sequence is TGTGCCAGCAGCAGGGTCACTAATGAAAAACTGTTTTTT. Its translation is CASSRVTNEKLFF.